This is a list of T cell receptor beta chains from one sample in a study of blood T cell repertoires in COVID-19. Only in-frame clones appear in the TCRdb table, and some are missing; sequencing was by immunoSEQ multiplex PCR. The table lists 60,000 or so clones, about 80% of them singletons, with over 3.5% in the top ten. Sequencing was performed on peripheral blood. The receptors stem from a man between 60 and 75 years old with acute or convalescent COVID-19. Both conserved end residues are part of each CDR3. D genes are given only for firm matches. Clone size is not always given. Where it is, it says once, few, many or a class for expanded clones.

TRBJ1-5 . . TRBV30 TGTGCCTGGAGTGTGGGGCTTAGTCAGCCCCAGCATTTT CAWSVGLSQPQHF
TRBJ2-5 . TRBD1 TRBV19 TGTGCCAGTAGTCCCCCTGGGGACAGGGGGAGGGAGACCCAGTACTTC CASSPPGDRGRETQYF
TRBJ2-7 . TRBD1 TRBV7-9 TGTGCCAGCAGCCCAATGGACAGGGAGGCCTACGAGCAGTACTTC CASSPMDREAYEQYF
TRBJ1-6 once TRBD1 TRBV9 TGTGCCAGCAGCGCGAACACAGGGGATAATTCACCCCTCCACTTT CASSANTGDNSPLHF
TRBJ1-5 . TRBD1 TRBV27 TGTGCCAGCAGTTTATCTTGGACAGGGGAGCAGCCCCAGCATTTT CASSLSWTGEQPQHF
TRBJ1-5 . . TRBV5-5 TGTGCCAGCAGCTTTTCCCCGGAGGGTGGCAATCAGCCCCAGCATTTT CASSFSPEGGNQPQHF
TRBJ1-2 . TRBD1 TRBV30 TGTGCCTGGAGTGGGGACAGGGGAGGCTACACCTTC CAWSGDRGGYTF
TRBJ1-2 . TRBD1 TRBV5-4 TGTGCCAGCAGCTCAGGGGGACAGGACTACTATGGCTACACCTTC CASSSGGQDYYGYTF
TRBJ1-1 once TRBD1 TRBV29-1 TGCAGCGTTCCCGGGACAGGCCCTGAAGCTTTCTTT CSVPGTGPEAFF
TRBJ1-5 . TRBD1 TRBV2 TGTGCCAGCCGGGGTGGGACAGGTAATCAGCCCCAGCATTTT CASRGGTGNQPQHF
TRBJ2-2 . . TRBV6-5 TGTGCCAGCAGCCTGTCCCCAGCCGGGGAGCTGTTTTTT CASSLSPAGELFF
TRBJ2-1 . . TRBV4-1 TGCGCCAGCAGCCTCCCGGAGGGACCGCTAATCTTC CASSLPEGPLIF
TRBJ2-3 . TRBD1 TRBV2 TGTGCCAGCAGTGATTCGACAGGGTGGGATACGCAGTATTTT CASSDSTGWDTQYF
TRBJ2-7 . TRBD1 TRBV11-2 TGTGCCAGCAGCTTTTGGACAGGGGCCTCCTACGAGCAGTACTTC CASSFWTGASYEQYF
TRBJ2-7 . . TRBV6-6 TGTGCCAGCAGTTACTGGGGCAGTTTAACCTACGAGCAGTACTTC CASSYWGSLTYEQYF
TRBJ1-5 . TRBD1 TRBV5-5 TGTGCCAGCAGCTTGGCCGGGACAGGGATGGAGCCCCAGCATTTT CASSLAGTGMEPQHF
TRBJ2-1 . TRBD2 TRBV5-5 TGTGCCAGCAGCTCGGGACTAGCGGGGGGGCAGGGTGAGCAGTTCTTC CASSSGLAGGQGEQFF
TRBJ1-6 . . TRBV6-4 TGTGCCAGCAGACAGGACAATAATTCACCCCTCCACTTT CASRQDNNSPLHF
TRBJ2-7 . TRBD1 TRBV5-5 TGTGCCAGCACCCGGGACAGGCCGTACGAGCAGTACTTC CASTRDRPYEQYF
TRBJ2-7 . . TRBV5-8 TGTGCCAGCAGCTTGAACGGCAGGCTCTACGAGCAGTACTTC CASSLNGRLYEQYF
TRBJ2-3 . . TRBV15 TGTGCCACCAGCAGACTAAAGGGGGTCAGCACAGATACGCAGTATTTT CATSRLKGVSTDTQYF